What follows describes a single T cell receptor (beta chain). Per the original data handling: Amplification with reference gene primers provided the estimates of nucleated cell counts. Produced via immunoSEQ multiplex PCR; TCRdb's table is partial and in-frame only. V and J calls and clone size are those listed in that table; D and trimming were worked out from the DNA. The sample holds under 350,000 clones, 80% to 90% seen once. Residents of 20 to 25 US areas, aged roughly 18 to 95 years, made up the participants. Researchers sorted participants into cohorts using their self-reported clinical history. The data were obtained in a study of blood T cell repertoires in COVID-19. Turning to the study itself: The origin of the acute and convalescent COVID-19 samples was the United States, Italy and Spain.

V lost 6 bases to trimming and J lost 7 bases, with 18 bases between them. There are 14 residues in the CDR3. Germline V CDR1 and CDR2: MNHEY, SVGAGI. The rearrangement joins TRBV6-5 to TRBJ1-2; perhaps TRBD1 as D (6 bases). This receptor was identified in a woman in her 40s with acute COVID-19. The sequencing input was PBMCs or T cells enriched from blood (not recorded which). The DNA of the CDR3 is TGTGCCAGCAGGGACAGCTCGTGGTCGGGTGGCTACACCTTC. It encodes CASRDSSWSGGYTF.